This is a list of T cell receptor beta chains from one sample in a study of blood T cell repertoires in COVID-19. The repertoire was sequenced with immunoSEQ multiplex PCR; TCRdb's copy has only in-frame clones and lacks some. The sample lists under 200,000 clones; less than 85% were seen once. The sequenced sample was PBMCs or T cells enriched from blood (not recorded which). The receptors were sampled from a woman aged 55-70 years with acute COVID-19. The conserved cysteine and the conserved F or W are not part of the CDR3 here. The D gene is left open where the match is weak.

v_call: TRBV2
cdr3_length: 11
d_call: .
cdr3_aa: ASSERQVEKLF

v_call: TRBV15
cdr3_length: 13
d_call: .
cdr3_aa: ATSRDRGPTDTQY

v_call: TRBV9
cdr3_length: 13
d_call: TRBD1
cdr3_aa: ASSALGTGGSPLH

v_call: TRBV6-5
cdr3_length: 12
d_call: TRBD2
cdr3_aa: ASRLRRGAGELF

v_call: TRBV7-2
cdr3_length: 12
d_call: .
cdr3_aa: ASSQLGHSGELF

v_call: TRBV7-8
cdr3_length: 15
d_call: TRBD2
cdr3_aa: ASSPARGLAGTDTQY

v_call: TRBV9
cdr3_length: 17
d_call: TRBD2
cdr3_aa: ASSVKIRTSGGLTDTQY

v_call: TRBV19
cdr3_length: 14
d_call: .
cdr3_aa: ASTTLSGRDNYGYT

v_call: TRBV6-2/TRBV6-3
cdr3_length: 11
d_call: TRBD1
cdr3_aa: ASSDRATGELF

v_call: TRBV27
cdr3_length: 13
d_call: TRBD2
cdr3_aa: ASSFTSGLLGEQY

v_call: TRBV19
cdr3_length: 12
d_call: .
cdr3_aa: ASSRGPPAQPQH

v_call: TRBV3-1/TRBV3-2
cdr3_length: 12
d_call: .
cdr3_aa: ASPPPGDGYEQY

v_call: TRBV27
cdr3_length: 12
d_call: TRBD1
cdr3_aa: ASRISGGRTEAF

v_call: TRBV2
cdr3_length: 10
d_call: .
cdr3_aa: ASTRSSETQY

v_call: TRBV14
cdr3_length: 14
d_call: TRBD2
cdr3_aa: ASSQEWVAGDETQY

v_call: TRBV7-9
cdr3_length: 15
d_call: TRBD1
cdr3_aa: ASSLGGTVGRTDTQY

v_call: TRBV19
cdr3_length: 13
d_call: TRBD1
cdr3_aa: ASSTDGQGTNGYT

v_call: TRBV18
cdr3_length: 12
d_call: TRBD1
cdr3_aa: ASSPGTGNEKLF

v_call: TRBV30
cdr3_length: 11
d_call: .
cdr3_aa: AWARLGLNEQF

v_call: TRBV7-9
cdr3_length: 15
d_call: TRBD1
cdr3_aa: ASSHPGQGGVMTEAF

v_call: TRBV27
cdr3_length: 14
d_call: TRBD2
cdr3_aa: ASSFWEGPNTGELF

v_call: TRBV6-5
cdr3_length: 11
d_call: .
cdr3_aa: ASRQKTNEKLF

v_call: TRBV5-1
cdr3_length: 10
d_call: .
cdr3_aa: ASSDTGNEAF

v_call: TRBV5-3
cdr3_length: 13
d_call: TRBD1
cdr3_aa: ARRMPGQGGFPQH

v_call: TRBV30
cdr3_length: 10
d_call: TRBD1
cdr3_aa: AWRTQGAPQF

v_call: TRBV19
cdr3_length: 16
d_call: TRBD1
cdr3_aa: ASSPRDRGALANEKLF

v_call: TRBV4-3
cdr3_length: 12
d_call: .
cdr3_aa: ASSQYQGSWGYT

v_call: TRBV4-3
cdr3_length: 14
d_call: TRBD1
cdr3_aa: ASSQDRTGPSYGYT

v_call: TRBV10-3
cdr3_length: 17
d_call: TRBD1
cdr3_aa: AISDRVREQGESEDTIY

v_call: TRBV30
cdr3_length: 14
d_call: .
cdr3_aa: AWSVIVAGLNEKLF

v_call: TRBV9
cdr3_length: 13
d_call: TRBD1
cdr3_aa: ASGSTGGLNTEAF

v_call: TRBV19
cdr3_length: 17
d_call: TRBD2
cdr3_aa: ASSMRTRYEFRPQETQY